The following is a T cell receptor beta chain sequence with its context. Its antigen remains undetermined. The sample holds no much larger clone one base away, and base qualities are not on file. The data belong to a study of blood T cells in healthy people across ages (dated by TCRdb to between 2015 and 2016). Notes on the research overall: In model experiments, roughly one uniquely barcoded TCR beta cDNA molecule per two T cells was captured by template switching. Age-related changes in TCR beta repertoire diversity were measured in the study by deep sequencing normalized with unique cDNA molecular identifiers. Four age groups were formed from the donors: young (average approximately 17 years), middle-aged (just under 40), aged (roughly 58) and long-lived (around 82). To avoid experimental bias, donors of different ages were randomly spread across the sequencing lanes. The study analyzed two additional independent replicas of 1 million unique cDNA reads from the same blood draw for two donors, one aged 18 to 29 and one aged 80 or older. Study-wide conclusions, independent of this receptor: Conclusive comparison of naive and antigen-experienced compartments was prevented by the profiling of bulk unsorted PBMCs. The long-lived group showed more naive CD4+ T cells, fewer expanded clones and increased TCR diversity than the aged group, suggesting age selection. As age increased, observed TCR beta diversity per million T cells dropped in a roughly linear way, and a significant reduction was already evident by age about 40. A strong correlation was found between observed TCR beta diversity and the percentage of naive T cells measured by flow cytometry. Donor CMV infection status was unknown, potentially confounding age-related changes in expanded clonotypes. Estimates of total diversity based on one million sequenced T cells were regarded as lower bounds and as underestimates.

Libraries were built with 5' RACE. The listed sequencing device is Illumina HiSeq 2500. A second PCR of 7 to 11 cycles was run with a J-beta primer mix and a sample-barcoded 5' primer. A unique molecular identifier was introduced onto each TCR beta cDNA molecule by a template-switch 5' adaptor carrying 12 random nucleotides. At least 2.5 million CDR3-containing paired-end reads were obtained from each sample. All of the RNA was converted into first-strand cDNA using the Mint cDNA synthesis kit, with a TRBC-specific oligonucleotide serving as the primer. After uracil-DNA glycosylase treatment, a first 18-cycle PCR used universal primers M1SS and BC2_uni_R on all cDNA. In the original analysis: For normalization, 1 million high-quality reads were randomly selected from each sample, with every read carrying a distinct molecular identifier. Instead of being binned into consensus sequences, reads with shared molecular identifiers were discarded. MiTCR, with a Q25 quality threshold and the strictest error-elimination algorithm, was used for CDR3 identification, clonotype clustering and error correction. A nonparametric unseen species model with Euler transformation was used to estimate a lower bound on total TCR beta diversity. The public reads were reprocessed in TCRdb via fastp at Q25 and MiXCR, keeping in-frame beta chains. Each entry merges the rows of one CDR3 protein and shows their most common DNA and genes. These V and J calls originate from TCRdb's pipeline instead of the authors' own analysis. For this sample there are over 600,000 distinct CDR3 sequences; 46% appear just once. The ten most abundant clones make up about a sixth of the sample.

The V end gives up 3 bases and the J end 5 bases, leaving 8 bases in the junction not matched to a gene. From the cysteine through the phenylalanine, the CDR3 covers 14 amino acids. Solely the CDR3 DNA is kept, with 42 bases framed from the first base. From a lookup of the germline V gene (reference sequence), CDR1 and CDR2 are DFQATT and SNEGSKA. Donors were under 40 systemically healthy Caucasian individuals from Russia aged roughly 6 to 95 years. Each donor gave around 9.5 milliliters of peripheral blood, collected into EDTA-treated Vacutainer tubes. Ficoll-Paque density-gradient centrifugation was used to isolate PBMCs, with at least 6.5 million per sample. Total RNA, at least 5.5 micrograms per sample, was extracted from PBMCs with Trizol reagent. For every donor, an aliquot of PBMCs went through flow cytometry to measure the percentages of naive CD45RAhigh/CD27high T cells.

The receptor was isolated from a man aged 80 or over in good health. This chain is built from TRBV20-1 and TRBJ2-3, and 7 bases in between align with TRBD1. Material: blood. The CDR3 region: CSASATGAVDTQYF. The DNA sequence is TGCAGTGCTAGTGCTACAGGGGCAGTAGATACGCAGTATTTT.